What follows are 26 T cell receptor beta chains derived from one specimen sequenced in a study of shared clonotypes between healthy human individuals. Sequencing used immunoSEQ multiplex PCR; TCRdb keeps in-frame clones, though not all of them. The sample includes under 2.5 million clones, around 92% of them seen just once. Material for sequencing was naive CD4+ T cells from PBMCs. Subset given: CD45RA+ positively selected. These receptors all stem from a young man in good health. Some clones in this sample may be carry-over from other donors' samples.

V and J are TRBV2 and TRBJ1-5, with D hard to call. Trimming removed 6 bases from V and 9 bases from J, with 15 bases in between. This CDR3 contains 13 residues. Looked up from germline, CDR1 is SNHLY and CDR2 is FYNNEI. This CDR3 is CASRLEPKWPQHF. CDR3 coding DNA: TGTGCCAGCAGACTCGAACCTAAATGGCCCCAGCATTTT. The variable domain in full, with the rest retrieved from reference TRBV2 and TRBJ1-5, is EPEVTQTPSHQVTQMGQEVILRCVPISNHLYFYWYRQILGQKVEFLVSFYNNEISEKSEIFDDQFSVERPDGSNFTLKIRSTKLEDSAMYFCASRLEPKWPQHFGDGTRLSIL.

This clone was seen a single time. The CDR3 DNA reads as TGCGCCAGCAGCAAAGGGACTAGCGGGAACACAGATACGCAGTATTTT. It yields the protein CASSKGTSGNTDTQYF. This chain links TRBV5-1 with TRBJ2-3; 13 nucleotides align to TRBD2. V shed 4 bases, J shed 2 bases, and the junction held 4 bases outside the gene matches. The V gene's germline CDR1 is SGHRS and CDR2 YFSETQ. CDR3 length: 16 residues.

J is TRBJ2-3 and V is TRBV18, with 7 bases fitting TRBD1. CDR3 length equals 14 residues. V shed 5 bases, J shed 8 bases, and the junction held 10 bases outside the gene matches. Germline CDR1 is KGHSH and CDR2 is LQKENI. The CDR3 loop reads CASSARTGEGTQYF. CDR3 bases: TGTGCCAGCTCAGCTAGAACAGGGGAAGGTACGCAGTATTTT.

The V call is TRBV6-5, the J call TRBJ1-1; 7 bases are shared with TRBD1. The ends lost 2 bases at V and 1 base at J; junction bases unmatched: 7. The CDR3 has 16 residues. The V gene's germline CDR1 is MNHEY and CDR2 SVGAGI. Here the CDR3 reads CASSYIREGANTEAFF. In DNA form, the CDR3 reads TGTGCCAGCAGTTACATTCGAGAGGGGGCGAACACTGAAGCTTTCTTT.

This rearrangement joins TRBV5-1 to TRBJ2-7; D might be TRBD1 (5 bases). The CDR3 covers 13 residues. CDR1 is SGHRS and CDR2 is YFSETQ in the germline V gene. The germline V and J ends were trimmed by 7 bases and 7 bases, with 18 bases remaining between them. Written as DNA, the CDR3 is TGCGCCAGCGGCCGCGACAGTCTTTGGGAGCAGTACTTC. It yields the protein CASGRDSLWEQYF.

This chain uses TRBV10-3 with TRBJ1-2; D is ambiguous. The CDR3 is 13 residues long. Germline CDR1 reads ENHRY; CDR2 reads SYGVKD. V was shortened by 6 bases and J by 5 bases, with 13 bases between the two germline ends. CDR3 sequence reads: CAIRTPTGYGYTF. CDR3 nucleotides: TGTGCCATCAGGACCCCTACCGGGTATGGCTACACCTTC.

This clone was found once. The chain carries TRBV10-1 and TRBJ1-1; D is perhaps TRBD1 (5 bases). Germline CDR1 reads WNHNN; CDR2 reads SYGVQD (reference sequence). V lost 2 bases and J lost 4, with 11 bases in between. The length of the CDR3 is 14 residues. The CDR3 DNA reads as TGCGCCAGCAGTGAGAGGCCAGGGTCCACTGAAGCTTTCTTT. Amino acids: CASSERPGSTEAFF.

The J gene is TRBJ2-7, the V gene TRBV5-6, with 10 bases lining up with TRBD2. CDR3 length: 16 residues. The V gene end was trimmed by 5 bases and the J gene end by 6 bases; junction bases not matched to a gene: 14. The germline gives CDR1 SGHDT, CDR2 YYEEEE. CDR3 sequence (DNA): TGTGCCAGCAGTAAAAGGCTAGCGGGAGCCTTGTCCGAGCAGTACTTC. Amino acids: CASSKRLAGALSEQYF.

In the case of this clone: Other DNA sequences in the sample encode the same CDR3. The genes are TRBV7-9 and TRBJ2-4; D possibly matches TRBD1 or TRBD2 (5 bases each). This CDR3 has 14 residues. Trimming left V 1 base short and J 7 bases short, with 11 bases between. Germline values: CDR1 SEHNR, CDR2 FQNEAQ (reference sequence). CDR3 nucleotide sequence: TGTGCCAGCAGCTTAGATGGGGGAAGGAACATTCAGTACTTC. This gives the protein CASSLDGGRNIQYF.

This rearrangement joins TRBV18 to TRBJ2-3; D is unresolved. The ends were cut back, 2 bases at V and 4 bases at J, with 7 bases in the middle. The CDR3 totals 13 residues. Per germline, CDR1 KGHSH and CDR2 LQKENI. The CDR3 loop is CASSPTLADTQYF. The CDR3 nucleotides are TGTGCCAGCTCACCAACGTTAGCAGATACGCAGTATTTT.

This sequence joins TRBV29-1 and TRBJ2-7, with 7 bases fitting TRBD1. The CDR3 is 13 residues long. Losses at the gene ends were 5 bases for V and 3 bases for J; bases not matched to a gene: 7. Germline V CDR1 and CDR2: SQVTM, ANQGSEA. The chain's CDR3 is CSVRGLEDYEQYF. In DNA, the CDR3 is TGCAGCGTTAGGGGGCTAGAAGACTACGAGCAGTACTTC.

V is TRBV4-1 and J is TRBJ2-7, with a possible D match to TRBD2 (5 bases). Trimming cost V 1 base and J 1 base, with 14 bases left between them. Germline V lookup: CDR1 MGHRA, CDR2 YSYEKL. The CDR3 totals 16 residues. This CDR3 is CASSQGSGVSSYEQYF. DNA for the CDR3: TGCGCCAGCAGCCAAGGGTCCGGGGTTTCGTCCTACGAGCAGTACTTC.

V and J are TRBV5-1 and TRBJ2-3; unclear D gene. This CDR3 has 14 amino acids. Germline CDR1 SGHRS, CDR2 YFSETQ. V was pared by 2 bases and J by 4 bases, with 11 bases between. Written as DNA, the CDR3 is TGCGCCAGCAGCTTTTTAGGGCTAGCAGATACGCAGTATTTT. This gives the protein CASSFLGLADTQYF.

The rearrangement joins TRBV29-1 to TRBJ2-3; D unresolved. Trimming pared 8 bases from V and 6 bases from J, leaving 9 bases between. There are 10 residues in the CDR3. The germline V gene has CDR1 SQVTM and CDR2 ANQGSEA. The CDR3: CSTFGDTQYF. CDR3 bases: TGCAGCACCTTCGGGGATACGCAGTATTTT.

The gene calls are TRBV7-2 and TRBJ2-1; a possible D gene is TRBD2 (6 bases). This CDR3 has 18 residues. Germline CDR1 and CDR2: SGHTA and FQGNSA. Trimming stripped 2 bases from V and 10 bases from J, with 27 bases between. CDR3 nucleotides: TGTGCCAGCAGCTTATTTATCAGTTCCCGTGCTCCCCGGGGGGAGCAGTTCTTC. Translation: CASSLFISSRAPRGEQFF.

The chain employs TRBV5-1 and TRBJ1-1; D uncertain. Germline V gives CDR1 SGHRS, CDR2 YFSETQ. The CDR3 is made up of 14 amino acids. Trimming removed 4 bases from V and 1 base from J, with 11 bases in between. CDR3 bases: TGCGCCAGCAGCACCGCCCCACCGAACACTGAAGCTTTCTTT. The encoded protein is CASSTAPPNTEAFF.

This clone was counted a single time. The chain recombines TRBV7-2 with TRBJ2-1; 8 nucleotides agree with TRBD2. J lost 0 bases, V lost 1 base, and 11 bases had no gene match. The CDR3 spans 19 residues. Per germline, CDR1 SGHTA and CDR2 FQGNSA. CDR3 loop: CASSLVASGLPSSYNEQFF. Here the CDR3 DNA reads TGTGCCAGCAGCTTAGTCGCTAGCGGGCTACCGAGCTCCTACAATGAGCAGTTCTTC. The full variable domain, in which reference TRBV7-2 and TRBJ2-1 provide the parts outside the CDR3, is GAGVSQSPSNKVTEKGKDVELRCDPISGHTALYWYRQSLGQGLEFLIYFQGNSAPDKSGLPSDRFSAERTGGSVSTLTIQRTQQEDSAVYLCASSLVASGLPSSYNEQFFGPGTRLTVL.

The DNA for the CDR3 is TGCAGCGACACACTAGCGGGAGTTCCAGATACGCAGTATTTT. Translated: CSDTLAGVPDTQYF. J is TRBJ2-3 and V is TRBV29-1; 11 nucleotides line up with TRBD2. J lost 4 bases, V lost 7 bases, and 7 bases had no gene match. The V gene's germline CDR1 is SQVTM and CDR2 ANQGSEA. The CDR3 consists of 14 residues.

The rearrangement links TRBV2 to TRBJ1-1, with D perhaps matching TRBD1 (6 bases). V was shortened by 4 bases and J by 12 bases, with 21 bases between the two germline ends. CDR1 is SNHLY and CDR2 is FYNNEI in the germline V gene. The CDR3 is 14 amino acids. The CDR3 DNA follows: TGTGCCAGCAGTGGAGGGGGGGCGATTACGATGACTTTCTTT. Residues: CASSGGGAITMTFF.

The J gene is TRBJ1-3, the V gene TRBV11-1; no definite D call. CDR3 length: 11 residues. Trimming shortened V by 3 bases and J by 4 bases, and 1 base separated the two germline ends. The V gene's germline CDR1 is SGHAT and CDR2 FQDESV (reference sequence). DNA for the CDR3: TGTGCCAGCAGCTTGGGAAACACCATATATTTT. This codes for CASSLGNTIYF.

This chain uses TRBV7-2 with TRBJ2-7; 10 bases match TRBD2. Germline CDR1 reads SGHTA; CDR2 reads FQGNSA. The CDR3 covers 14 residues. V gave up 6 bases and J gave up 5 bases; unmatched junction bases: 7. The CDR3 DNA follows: TGTGCCAGCAGAAGACTAGCGGGTCTGAACGAGCAGTACTTC. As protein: CASRRLAGLNEQYF.

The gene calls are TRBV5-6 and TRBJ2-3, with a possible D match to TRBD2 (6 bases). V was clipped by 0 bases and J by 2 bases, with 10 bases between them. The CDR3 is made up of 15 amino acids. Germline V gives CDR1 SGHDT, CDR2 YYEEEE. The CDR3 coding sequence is TGTGCCAGCAGCTTGGCGGGAGCGGTCACAGATACGCAGTATTTT. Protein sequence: CASSLAGAVTDTQYF.

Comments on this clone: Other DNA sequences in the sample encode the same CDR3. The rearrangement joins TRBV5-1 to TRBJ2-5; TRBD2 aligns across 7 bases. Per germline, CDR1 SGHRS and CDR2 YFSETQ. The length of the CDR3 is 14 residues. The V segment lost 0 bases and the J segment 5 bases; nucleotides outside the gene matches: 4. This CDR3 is CASSLVSGGETQYF. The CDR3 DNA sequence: TGCGCCAGCAGCTTGGTGTCCGGGGGGGAGACCCAGTACTTC.

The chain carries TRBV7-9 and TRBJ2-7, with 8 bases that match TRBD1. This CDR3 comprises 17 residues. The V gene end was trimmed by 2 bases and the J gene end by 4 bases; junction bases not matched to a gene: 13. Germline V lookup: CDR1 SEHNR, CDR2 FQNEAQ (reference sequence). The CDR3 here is CASSLSTLRTGIYEQYF. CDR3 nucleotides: TGTGCCAGCAGCTTATCAACACTCCGGACAGGGATTTACGAGCAGTACTTC.

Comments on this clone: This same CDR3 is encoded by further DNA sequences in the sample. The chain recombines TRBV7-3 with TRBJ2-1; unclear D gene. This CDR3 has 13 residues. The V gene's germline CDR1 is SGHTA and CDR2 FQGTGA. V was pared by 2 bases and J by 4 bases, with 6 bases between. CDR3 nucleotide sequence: TGTGCCAGCAGCTTATTAGGATACAATGAGCAGTTCTTC. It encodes CASSLLGYNEQFF.

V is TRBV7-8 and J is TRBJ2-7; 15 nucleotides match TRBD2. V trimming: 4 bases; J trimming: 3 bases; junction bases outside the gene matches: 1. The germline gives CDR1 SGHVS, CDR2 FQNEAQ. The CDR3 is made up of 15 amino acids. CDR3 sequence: CASSWTSGRVYEQYF. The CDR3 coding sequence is TGTGCCAGCAGCTGGACTAGCGGGAGGGTCTACGAGCAGTACTTC.